This T cell receptor beta chain was documented in a study of blood T cell repertoires in COVID-19 (dated by TCRdb to 2018 to 2021). About the investigation overall: Collaborator samples came from the United States, Italy and Spain and covered acute and convalescent phases of COVID-19. The prospective study material was composed of cDNA or gDNA derived from T cells, B-cell-depleted T cells, or PBMCs. Subjects who had been exposed to COVID-19, were actively infected with it, or had recovered from it provided the deeply sampled blood TCRbeta repertoires that made up the dataset. The repertoires were released in a freely available public database meant as a resource for research on the immune response to SARS-CoV-2. Samples came from the ongoing ImmuneRACE study (first 160 participants) plus 1,254 subjects from 6 global collaborators. Nearly every sample came with metadata listing a de-identified subject ID, COVID-19 status, age in years and sex. Where HLA class I and class II types were available, the types were taken from metadata supplied by the sample provider, not from assay-based typing. General study outcomes and caveats: The quantity of clinical and demographic metadata differed by source and by participant and was supplied without curation.

V is pruned by 4 bases and J by 1 base, leaving 11 bases of the junction without a gene match. The CDR3 runs 18 residues from the cysteine to the phenylalanine. Only CDR3 DNA is held: 54 bases, read in frame from base 1. As encoded in the germline V gene, CDR1 is SGHRS while CDR2 is YFSETQ. Collaborating institutions collected whole blood in K2EDTA tubes following their own protocols. Collaborator samples were shipped for TCRbeta analysis as frozen whole blood, isolated PBMCs, or DNA extracted from either sample type. TCRbeta CDR3 regions were amplified from genomic DNA by means of the immunoSEQ Assay, a bias-controlled multiplex PCR. The study's own analysis went as follows. Within the assay, amplification of reference gene primers was used to estimate how many nucleated cells each sample contained. To quantify the absolute abundance of each unique TCRbeta CDR3 rearrangement, sequence reads were collapsed and filtered. For each sample, productive Simpson clonality was calculated as the square root of Simpson's diversity index across productive rearrangements. In TCRdb, the immuneACCESS table is reduced to in-frame sequences with V and J assigned. These tables do not hold every clone; where another copy was compared, an unresolved V gene accounts for under half, and the others remain unexplained. Clone size and the V and J calls come from that table; the DNA yielded D and trimming. Present in this sample are 290,000 or so clones, approximately 86% of which were seen just once. The ten largest account for about 1.2% of the sample.

About this clone itself: What antigen it recognizes has not been identified. Per-base qualities were not stored, and no clone one base away is much larger.

The sequencing sample was made of peripheral blood. The TCR sequence derives from a man between 65 and 85 years old with acute or convalescent COVID-19. The sequence links TRBV5-1 to TRBJ1-3, and TRBD1 matches 10 of the central bases. DNA sequence: TGCGCCAGCAGCCCGGGCGGCCCGGGACAGGGGTCTGGAAACACCATATATTTT. Translated, this gives CASSPGGPGQGSGNTIYF.